This T cell receptor (beta chain) was profiled in a study of T-cell memory formation after mild COVID-19. For the study at large: TCR clusters were mostly donor specific.

Study-wide results and limits: Pre-infection memory held some responding clones, suggesting pre-existing cross-reactive T cells responded.

Details on this clonotype: What it recognizes is unknown.

Constant-segment primers served in 5'RACE that generated TCR alpha and TCR beta cDNA libraries bearing sample barcodes and UMIs. TCRdb fed the 5' RACE reads into MiXCR, producing one record per CDR3 protein. Here the sample spans approximately 210,000 distinct CDR3 sequences, around 25% being singletons. V was trimmed by 4 bases and J by 6 bases, leaving 10 bases between them. The CDR3 contains 13 residues. Sequenced input: PBMCs or a T cell subset sorted from them (not recorded which). This chain links TRBV12-3 or TRBV12-4 with TRBJ1-5, with a tentative D call TRBD1 (5 bases). The TCR was taken from an adult woman who had mild COVID-19 (a few samples of this study predate the infection). Cell type and time point are not known. The CDR3 bases are TGTGCCAGCAGTTCTGAGGGGTCTCAGCCCCAGCATTTT. Its translation: CASSSEGSQPQHF.